Described below is a single TCR beta chain sequence and its context. Its target is unknown. These data originate in a study of human T cells and chemical hapten exposure. Study in general: Minor pooled library volume differences mainly drove per-sample TCR yield variation. Study-level findings and limits: TCRs at a frequency above 1 in 1000 stayed unchanged with DPC sensitization.

Time point given: patch test 1, 2 weeks after DPC sensitization. As to treatment: therapeutic diphenylcyclopropenone sensitization with weekly scalp DPC. The library tagged individual cDNA molecules with unique molecular identifiers. Authors' data handling: From roughly 23,000 to 700,000 TCRs were found per sample, with a median of approximately 92,000. TCRdb redid the calling of the RACE reads with MiXCR, one entry per CDR3 protein. The V and J calls were determined by TCRdb, not by the authors. The data contain under 130,000 distinct CDR3 sequences, roughly 11% of them singletons. Germline V gene data show CDR1 as MNHEY and CDR2 as SVGEGT. V lost 7 bases to trimming and J lost 2 bases; unmatched junction nucleotides: 5. CDR3 length: 13 residues.

This chain uses TRBV6-2 or TRBV6-3 with TRBJ2-7; TRBD1 matches 7 bases. This TCR was recovered from a woman between 35 and 50 years old with alopecia areata. Some clones in this sample may be carry-over from other donors' samples. The sequences come from whole blood, collected in connection with sensitization to the hapten diphenylcyclopropenone (DPC). The CDR3 bases are TGTGCCAGCACCGGACAGGTGGCCTACGAGCAGTACTTC. Translating it yields CASTGQVAYEQYF.